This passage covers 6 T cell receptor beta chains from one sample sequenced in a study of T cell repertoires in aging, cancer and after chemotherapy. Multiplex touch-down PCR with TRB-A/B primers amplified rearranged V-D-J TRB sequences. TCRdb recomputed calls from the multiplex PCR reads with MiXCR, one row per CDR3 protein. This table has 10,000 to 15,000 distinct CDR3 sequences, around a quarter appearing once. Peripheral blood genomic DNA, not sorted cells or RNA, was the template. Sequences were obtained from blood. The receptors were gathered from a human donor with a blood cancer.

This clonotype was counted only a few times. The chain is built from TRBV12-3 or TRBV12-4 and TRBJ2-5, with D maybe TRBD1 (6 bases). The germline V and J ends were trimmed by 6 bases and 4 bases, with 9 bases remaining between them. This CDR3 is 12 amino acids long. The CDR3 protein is CASSLRGETQYF. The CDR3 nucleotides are TGTGCCAGCAGCCTCAGGGGAGAGACCCAGTACTTC.

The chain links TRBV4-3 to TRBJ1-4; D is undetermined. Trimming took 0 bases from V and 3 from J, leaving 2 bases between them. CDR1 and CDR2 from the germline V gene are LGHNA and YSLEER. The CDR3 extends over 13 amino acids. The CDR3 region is CASSQDPNEKLFF. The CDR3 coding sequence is TGCGCCAGCAGCCAAGATCCTAATGAAAAACTGTTTTTT.

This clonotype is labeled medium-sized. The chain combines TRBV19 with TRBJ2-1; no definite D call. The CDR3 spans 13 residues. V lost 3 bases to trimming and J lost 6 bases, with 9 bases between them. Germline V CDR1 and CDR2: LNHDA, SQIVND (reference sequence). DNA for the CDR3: TGTGCCAGTAGTATCGGCAGGTTCAATGAGCAGTTCTTC. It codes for CASSIGRFNEQFF.

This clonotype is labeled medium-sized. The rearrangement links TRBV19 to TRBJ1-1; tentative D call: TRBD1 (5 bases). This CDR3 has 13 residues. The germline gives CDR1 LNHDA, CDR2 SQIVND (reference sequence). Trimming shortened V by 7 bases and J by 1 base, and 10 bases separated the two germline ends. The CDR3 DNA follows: TGTGCCAGTACCGCTGACAGGAACACTGAAGCTTTCTTT. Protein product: CASTADRNTEAFF.

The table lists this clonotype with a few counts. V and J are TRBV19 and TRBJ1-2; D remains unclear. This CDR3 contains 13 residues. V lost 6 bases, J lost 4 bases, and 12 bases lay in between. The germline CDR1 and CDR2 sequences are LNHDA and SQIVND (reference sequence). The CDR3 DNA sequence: TGTGCCAGTAGAGGTATGATATCCTATGGCTACACCTTC. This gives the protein CASRGMISYGYTF.

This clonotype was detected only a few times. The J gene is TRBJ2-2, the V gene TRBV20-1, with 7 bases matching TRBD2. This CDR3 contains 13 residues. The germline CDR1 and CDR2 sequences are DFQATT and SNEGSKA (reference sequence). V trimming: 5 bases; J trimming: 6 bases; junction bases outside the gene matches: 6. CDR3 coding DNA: TGCAGTGCTCCCCGGGGGGACGCCGGGGAGCTGTTTTTT. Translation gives CSAPRGDAGELFF.